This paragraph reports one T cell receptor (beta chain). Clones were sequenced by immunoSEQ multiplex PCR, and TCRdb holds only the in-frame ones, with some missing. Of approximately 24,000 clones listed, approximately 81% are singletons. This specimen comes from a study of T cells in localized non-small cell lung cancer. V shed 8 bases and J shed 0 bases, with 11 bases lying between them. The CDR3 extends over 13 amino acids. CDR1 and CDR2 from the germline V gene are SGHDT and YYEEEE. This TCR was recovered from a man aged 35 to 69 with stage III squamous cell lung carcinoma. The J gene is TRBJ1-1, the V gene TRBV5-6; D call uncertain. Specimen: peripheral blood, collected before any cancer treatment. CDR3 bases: TGTGCCAGTAGGATGACCATGAACACTGAAGCTTTCTTT. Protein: CASRMTMNTEAFF. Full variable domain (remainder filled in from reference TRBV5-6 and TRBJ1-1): DAGVTQSPTHLIKTRGQQVTLRCSPKSGHDTVSWYQQALGQGPQFIFQYYEEEERQRGNFPDRFSGHQFPNYSSELNVNALLLGDSALYLCASRMTMNTEAFFGQGTRLTVV.